Following are 18 T cell receptor beta chains from one sample sequenced in a study of long-term antiretroviral therapy in people with HIV. Samples were assayed with immunoSEQ v3.0 at survey level. Produced via immunoSEQ multiplex PCR; TCRdb's table is partial and in-frame only. The sample carries fewer than 25,000 clones, approximately 80% recorded once. The sequences come from unsorted PBMCs, collected 1.9 years after starting antiretroviral therapy. All receptors come from a woman aged 45 to 65 with HIV.

The V call is TRBV30, the J call TRBJ1-6; D gene uncertain. Looked up from germline, CDR1 is GTSNPN and CDR2 is SVGIG (reference sequence). V was cut by 2 bases and J by 0 bases, with 14 bases left in between. The CDR3 extends over 17 amino acids. In DNA, the CDR3 is TGTGCCTGGAGTCCCACTCGGGGTAGCTCCTATAATTCACCCCTCCACTTT. Its protein is CAWSPTRGSSYNSPLHF. The full variable domain, its missing parts supplied by reference TRBV30 and TRBJ1-6, is SQTIHQWPATLVQPVGSPLSLECTVEGTSNPNLYWYRQAAGRGLQLLFYSVGIGQISSEVPQNLSASRPQDRQFILSSKKLLLSDSGFYLCAWSPTRGSSYNSPLHFGNGTRLTVT.

This clone has more than one count but fewer than ten. The gene calls are TRBV19 and TRBJ1-2; D might be TRBD1 (5 bases). V dropped 2 bases and J dropped 2 bases, with 12 bases sitting between them. The length of the CDR3 is 15 residues. Germline values: CDR1 LNHDA, CDR2 SQIVND (reference sequence). As DNA, the CDR3 is TGTGCCAGTAGTATATTGGGGCTGATCAACTATGGCTACACCTTC. This codes for CASSILGLINYGYTF.

The chain is built from TRBV11-1 and TRBJ2-5; possibly TRBD2 for D (6 bases). Per the germline V gene, CDR1 is SGHAT and CDR2 is FQDESV (reference sequence). The CDR3 sequence is 16 residues long. V was shortened by 2 bases and J by 5 bases, with 18 bases between the two germline ends. CDR3 nucleotides: TGTGCCAGCAGCTTATATGCCGGCGGGGCTAGGGAGACCCAGTACTTC. It codes for CASSLYAGGARETQYF.

The chain employs TRBV28 and TRBJ1-2; 7 bases fit TRBD1. This CDR3 is 13 amino acids long. Trimming took 3 bases from V and 6 from J; bases not matched to a gene: 4. CDR1 and CDR2 from the germline V gene are MDHEN and SYDVKM. As DNA, the CDR3 is TGTGCCAGCAGTTTCGGGACAGATCATGGCTACACCTTC. This sequence encodes CASSFGTDHGYTF.

The chain joins TRBV6-1 to TRBJ1-1; TRBD1 is a possible D gene (5 bases). The CDR3 is 12 residues long. V gave up 1 base and J gave up 8 bases, with 8 bases separating them. Per germline, CDR1 MNHNS and CDR2 SASEGT. CDR3 nucleotide sequence: TGTGCCAGCAGTGAAGGGGGCTACGAAGCTTTCTTT. Amino acid sequence: CASSEGGYEAFF.

The V and J genes are TRBV5-8 and TRBJ1-2; D is possibly TRBD1 (5 bases). V was cut by 4 bases and J by 3 bases, with 19 bases left in between. The CDR3 consists of 16 residues. CDR1 SGHTS and CDR2 YDEGEE come from the germline V gene. The CDR3 sequence is CASSLGGQGLYYGYTF. CDR3 DNA sequence: TGTGCCAGCAGCCTCGGAGGGCAGGGCCTATACTATGGCTACACCTTC.

The J gene is TRBJ1-2, the V gene TRBV5-1; TRBD1 agrees at 9 bases. CDR3 size: 14 residues. V shed 3 bases, J shed 6 bases, and the junction held 6 bases outside the gene matches. Germline assignment: CDR1 SGHRS and CDR2 YFSETQ. The CDR3 loop reads CASSSTTGGNGYTF. The CDR3 coding sequence is TGCGCCAGCAGCTCCACTACAGGGGGCAATGGCTACACCTTC.

The rearrangement uses TRBV7-8 and TRBJ1-5; maybe TRBD1 (6 bases). The germline V and J ends were trimmed by 4 bases and 3 bases, with 16 bases remaining between them. The germline CDR1 and CDR2 sequences are SGHVS and FQNEAQ. The CDR3 runs to 16 residues. In DNA form, the CDR3 reads TGTGCCAGCAGCTCCCTCAGGGGTAAAGCCAATCAGCCCCAGCATTTT. It is translated as CASSSLRGKANQPQHF.

This clone came up a few times. V is TRBV7-6 and J is TRBJ2-5; a weak D match, TRBD1 (6 bases). Trimming removed 1 base from V and 5 bases from J, with 11 bases in between. Germline assignment: CDR1 SGHVS and CDR2 FNYEAQ. CDR3 length equals 14 residues. The CDR3 reads CASSLEAGDETQYF. CDR3 bases: TGTGCCAGCAGCTTAGAAGCAGGGGACGAGACCCAGTACTTC.

The chain joins TRBV4-2 to TRBJ2-7, with 8 positions matching TRBD2. V lost 0 bases and J lost 2; bases outside the gene matches: 3. This CDR3 is 15 amino acids long. Germline loops: CDR1 LGHNA, CDR2 YNFKEQ. DNA for the CDR3: TGTGCCAGCAGCCAAGATCCAGCGGGGGCCTACGAGCAGTACTTC. Translated: CASSQDPAGAYEQYF.

This rearrangement joins TRBV11-2 to TRBJ2-5, with 8 bases matching TRBD2. The CDR3 spans 15 residues. V shed 8 bases and J 9 bases; nucleotides not matched to a gene: 17. Germline V gene data show CDR1 as SGHAT and CDR2 as FQNNGV. CDR3 DNA sequence: TGTGCCAGCGGAAAGACTAGCGCGTCCCCGGGGGCCCAGTACTTC. Translating it yields CASGKTSASPGAQYF.

This chain links TRBV5-4 with TRBJ2-5; D may match TRBD1 or TRBD2 (7 bases each). The CDR3 consists of 13 residues. V dropped 4 bases and J dropped 4 bases, with 11 bases sitting between them. The germline V gene encodes CDR1 SGHNT and CDR2 YYREEE (reference sequence). The CDR3 DNA follows: TGTGCCAGCAGCCCCAGGGGGGGAGAGACCCAGTACTTC. Protein sequence: CASSPRGGETQYF.

The gene calls are TRBV12-5 and TRBJ2-3; D assignment may be TRBD1 or TRBD2 (5 bases each). The germline CDR1 and CDR2 sequences are LGHNT and FRNRAP. V was pared by 1 base and J by 2 bases, with 16 bases between. This CDR3 has 17 residues. CDR3 sequence: CASGLGLRDRYTDTQYF. The CDR3, as DNA: TGTGCTAGTGGTTTGGGCCTCCGGGACCGATACACAGATACGCAGTATTTT.

The rearrangement links TRBV4-1 to TRBJ1-2; weak D call: TRBD1 (5 bases). CDR3 length: 19 amino acids. Trimming shortened V by 3 bases and J by 2 bases, and 25 bases separated the two germline ends. Looked up from germline, CDR1 is MGHRA and CDR2 is YSYEKL. The CDR3 region is CASSHTTQVTSRDNYGYTF. CDR3 coding DNA: TGCGCCAGCAGCCACACGACCCAGGTAACTTCCCGGGACAACTATGGCTACACCTTC.

This clone was recorded a few times. V usage is TRBV27 and J usage is TRBJ1-6, with a possible D match to TRBD1 (5 bases). Trimming stripped 6 bases from V and 7 bases from J, with 16 bases between. Germline lookup yields CDR1 MNHEY and CDR2 SMNVEV (reference sequence). CDR3 length equals 15 residues. CDR3 in amino acids: CASRRVDRRNSPLHF. The CDR3 nucleotides are TGTGCCAGCAGACGAGTCGACAGAAGGAATTCACCCCTCCACTTT.

The gene calls are TRBV7-2 and TRBJ2-5; D possibly corresponds to TRBD1 (6 bases). Trimming removed 4 bases from V and 2 bases from J, with 14 bases in between. The germline V gene has CDR1 SGHTA and CDR2 FQGNSA. CDR3 size: 15 residues. CDR3 sequence: CASSSRDTPQETQYF. In DNA, the CDR3 is TGTGCCAGCAGCTCCCGGGACACACCACAAGAGACCCAGTACTTC.

The chain combines TRBV11-2 with TRBJ1-3, with 8 bases fitting TRBD1. Germline V gene data show CDR1 as SGHAT and CDR2 as FQNNGV. V dropped 0 bases and J dropped 0; count of bases not matched to a gene: 4. There are 17 residues in the CDR3. The chain's CDR3 is CASSLETGAISGNTIYF. Here the CDR3 DNA reads TGTGCCAGCAGCTTAGAGACAGGGGCGATCTCTGGAAACACCATATATTTT.

V is TRBV15 and J is TRBJ1-1, with 9 bases aligning to TRBD1. The CDR3 runs 15 residues. V shed 0 bases, J shed 6 bases, and the junction held 5 bases outside the gene matches. Germline CDR1 is LNHNV and CDR2 is YYDKDF (reference sequence). This chain's CDR3 is CATSRDPGQGAEAFF. The CDR3 region has the DNA TGTGCCACCAGCAGAGACCCGGGACAGGGCGCTGAAGCTTTCTTT.